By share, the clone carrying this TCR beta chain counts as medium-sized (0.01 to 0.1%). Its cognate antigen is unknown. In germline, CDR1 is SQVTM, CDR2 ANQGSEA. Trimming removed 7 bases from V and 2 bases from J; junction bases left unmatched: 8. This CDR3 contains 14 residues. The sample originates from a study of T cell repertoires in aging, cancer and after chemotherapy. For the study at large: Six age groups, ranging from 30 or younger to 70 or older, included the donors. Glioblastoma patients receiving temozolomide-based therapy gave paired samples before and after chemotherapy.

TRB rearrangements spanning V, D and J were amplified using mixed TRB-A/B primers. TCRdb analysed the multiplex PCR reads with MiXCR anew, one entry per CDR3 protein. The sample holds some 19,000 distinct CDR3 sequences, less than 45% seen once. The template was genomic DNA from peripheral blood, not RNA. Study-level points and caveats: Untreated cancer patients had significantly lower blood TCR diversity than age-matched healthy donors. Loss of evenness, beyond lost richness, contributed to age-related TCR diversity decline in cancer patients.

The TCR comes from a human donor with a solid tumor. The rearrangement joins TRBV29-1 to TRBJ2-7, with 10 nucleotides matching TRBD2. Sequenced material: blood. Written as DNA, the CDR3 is TGCAGCGGATCCACTAGCGGGGTAACCTACGAGCAGTACTTC. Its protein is CSGSTSGVTYEQYF.